This T cell receptor (beta chain) originates from a study of blood T cell repertoires in COVID-19. Across the study: PBMCs, B-cell-depleted T cells, or T cells were the source of the cDNA or gDNA that made up the material.

Seattle-derived patients entered the study during active infection and were followed longitudinally. Here immunoSEQ multiplex PCR was the method, and the copy in TCRdb shows in-frame clones only, minus some. Seen here are 410,000 or so clones, 89% observed once, and the top ten hold around 1.5%. CDR3 length equals 13 residues. Germline CDR1 reads SGHRS; CDR2 reads YFSETQ. The V gene lost 1 base and the J gene lost 6 bases, with 9 bases spanning the gap. This TCR came from a woman aged 40 to 49 with COVID-19, enrolled during active disease. This sequence joins TRBV5-1 and TRBJ2-3; maybe TRBD2 (5 bases). Specimen: peripheral blood. The CDR3 loop is CASSLRGSDTQYF. DNA for the CDR3: TGCGCCAGCAGCTTGAGAGGGTCGGATACGCAGTATTTT.